A selection of T cell receptor beta chains follows, all from one sample in a study of T cell repertoires in cytomegalovirus infection. These receptors are not linked to any known antigen. TCRdb reprocessed the reads via MiXCR and lists one record per CDR3 protein. This table has about 480,000 distinct CDR3 sequences, 33% appearing once. This sample comprised cultured PBMCs, obtained from culture after CMV antigen stimulation. Receptors were obtained from a human donor in good health (CMV status not recorded). Some clones in this sample may be carry-over from other donors' samples. Both conserved end residues are part of each CDR3. A D gene is named only where the DNA matches it firmly. The size of a clone is reported for some rows only, either as once, few or many, or as a class for expanded clones.

>many|TRBJ1-3|TRBV7-2|TRBD1
CASSTRDSSGNTIYF
TGTGCCAGCAGCACTCGGGACAGCTCTGGAAACACCATATATTTT
>-|TRBJ2-1|TRBV5-1|-
CASSLVADSYNEQFF
TGCGCCAGCAGCTTGGTTGCAGACTCCTACAATGAGCAGTTCTTC
>-|TRBJ1-6|TRBV7-8|-
CASSLDRRYNSPLHF
TGTGCCAGCAGCTTAGATCGCCGATACAATTCACCCCTCCACTTT
>-|TRBJ2-5|TRBV7-6|-
CASSDPWDPRETQYF
TGTGCCAGCAGCGATCCCTGGGATCCCAGGGAGACCCAGTACTTC
>-|TRBJ2-2|TRBV7-6|TRBD2
CASTQAGMGELFF
TGTGCCAGCACCCAAGCGGGGATGGGGGAGCTGTTTTTT
>-|TRBJ2-5|TRBV5-4|TRBD2
CASSPTRGGYQETQYF
TGTGCCAGCAGCCCTACGAGGGGAGGGTACCAAGAGACCCAGTACTTC
>few|TRBJ2-1|TRBV7-9|-
CASSLLTGVPDNEQFF
TGTGCCAGCAGCTTATTAACGGGAGTACCAGACAATGAGCAGTTCTTC
>few|TRBJ2-7|TRBV7-2|TRBD2
CASRPKGREPYEQYF
TGTGCCAGCAGACCTAAGGGGCGGGAGCCCTACGAGCAGTACTTC
>-|TRBJ1-1|TRBV6-5|-
CASSYGGGPEAFF
TGTGCCAGCAGTTACGGGGGGGGGCCTGAAGCTTTCTTT
>few|TRBJ2-6|TRBV4-1|-
CASSQARDRVSGANVLTF
TGCGCCAGCAGCCAAGCGCGGGATAGAGTCTCTGGGGCCAACGTCCTGACTTTC
>-|TRBJ2-2|TRBV28|-
CASREGNTGELFF
TGTGCCAGCAGGGAAGGGAACACCGGGGAGCTGTTTTTT
>many|TRBJ1-3|TRBV19|-
CASSTPASSGNTIYF
TGTGCCAGTAGTACGCCAGCTTCTTCTGGAAACACCATATATTTT
>-|TRBJ2-1|TRBV11-2|TRBD2
CASSSGRSSGVNEQFF
TGTGCCAGCAGCTCGGGGAGATCTAGCGGGGTGAATGAGCAGTTCTTC
>few|TRBJ2-3|TRBV7-2|-
CASSLDLDRCCGTDTQYF
TGTGCCAGCAGCTTAGACCTCGACAGGTGTTGCGGAACAGATACGCAGTATTTT
>-|TRBJ1-6|TRBV4-3|TRBD1
CASSQDPGQGYSPLHF
TGCGCCAGCAGCCAAGATCCGGGACAGGGGTACTCACCCCTCCACTTT
>many|TRBJ1-2|TRBV5-6|-
CASTRGIGGYTF
TGTGCCAGCACTCGGGGAATAGGAGGCTACACCTTC
>-|TRBJ1-1|TRBV12-3/TRBV12-4|TRBD1
CASSETGEWNTEAFF
TGTGCCAGCAGTGAGACAGGGGAATGGAACACTGAAGCTTTCTTT
>-|TRBJ1-5|TRBV28|-
CASSWGGKPQHF
TGTGCCAGCAGTTGGGGGGGGAAGCCCCAGCATTTT
>-|TRBJ1-5|TRBV28|-
CASRPGGREDQPQHF
TGTGCCAGCAGGCCGGGGGGAAGGGAGGATCAGCCCCAGCATTTT
>-|TRBJ2-2|TRBV11-2|TRBD2
CASSSLSGATGELFF
TGTGCCAGCAGCTCCTTAAGCGGGGCGACCGGGGAGCTGTTTTTT
>-|TRBJ1-1|TRBV4-2|-
CASSQMRGLGNTEAFF
TGTGCCAGCAGCCAAATGAGGGGACTGGGGAACACTGAAGCTTTCTTT
>-|TRBJ2-1|TRBV19|TRBD2
CASSARGLARFNEQFF
TGTGCCAGTAGTGCTCGGGGACTAGCGCGATTTAATGAGCAGTTCTTC
>few|TRBJ2-1|TRBV7-4|TRBD2
CASSTLQGVLAGGPNEQFF
TGTGCCAGCAGCACTCTACAGGGAGTCCTAGCGGGAGGGCCGAATGAGCAGTTCTTC
>-|TRBJ2-7|TRBV12-3/TRBV12-4|-
CASSFRRATGEQYF
TGTGCCAGCAGTTTTAGGCGGGCGACGGGGGAGCAGTACTTC
>many|TRBJ2-5|TRBV7-8|TRBD2
CASSTLTSGPQTQYF
TGTGCCAGCAGCACCCTGACTAGCGGGCCTCAGACCCAGTACTTC
>many|TRBJ1-5|TRBV7-2|TRBD1
CASSIRQGQPQHF
TGTGCCAGCAGCATCCGACAGGGCCAGCCCCAGCATTTT
>-|TRBJ2-7|TRBV28|-
CASSLRRGDEQYF
TGTGCCAGCAGTTTAAGACGGGGTGACGAGCAGTACTTC
>few|TRBJ1-1|TRBV7-8|TRBD1
CASSLNRGQGTEAFF
TGTGCCAGCAGCTTAAACAGGGGTCAGGGTACTGAAGCTTTCTTT
>many|TRBJ2-3|TRBV30|TRBD2
CAWSQGLAGVRTDTQYF
TGTGCCTGGAGCCAAGGACTAGCGGGAGTTCGAACAGATACGCAGTATTTT
>few|TRBJ2-1|TRBV19|-
CASSILQNEQFF
TGTGCCAGTAGTATACTGCAGAATGAGCAGTTCTTC
>-|TRBJ2-3|TRBV6-5|-
CASSGLGSGTDTQYF
TGTGCCAGCAGTGGGCTAGGGTCGGGCACAGATACGCAGTATTTT
>-|TRBJ2-3|TRBV12-3/TRBV12-4|-
CASTPSGTSTDTQYF
TGTGCCAGCACCCCCAGTGGAACTAGCACAGATACGCAGTATTTT
>few|TRBJ1-3|TRBV12-3/TRBV12-4|-
CASSPAGGNGNTIYF
TGTGCCAGCAGCCCCGCGGGGGGGAATGGAAACACCATATATTTT
>-|TRBJ2-2|TRBV19|-
CASSRRGGTANTGELFF
TGTGCCAGTAGTCGGAGGGGTGGGACAGCGAACACCGGGGAGCTGTTTTTT
>few|TRBJ2-3|TRBV24-1|-
CATSITDTQYF
TGTGCCACCAGTATCACAGATACGCAGTATTTT
>-|TRBJ1-3|TRBV10-3|-
CAIRPQGDGNTIYF
TGTGCCATCAGACCGCAGGGAGATGGAAACACCATATATTTT
>few|TRBJ1-5|TRBV7-2|-
CASRSAVEPQHF
TGTGCCAGCAGGTCAGCAGTGGAGCCCCAGCATTTT
>many|TRBJ1-6|TRBV7-2|-
CASSSPGLSNSPLHF
TGTGCCAGCAGCTCCCCGGGACTGTCTAATTCACCCCTCCACTTT
>once|TRBJ2-2|TRBV11-2|-
CASSEFDGIPRELFF
TGTGCCAGCAGCGAATTTGACGGCATACCCCGGGAGCTGTTTTTT
>-|TRBJ2-1|TRBV25-1|TRBD2
CASSAASGMRTNEQFF
TGTGCCAGCAGTGCTGCTAGCGGGATGAGGACCAATGAGCAGTTCTTC